This T cell receptor beta chain was recorded in a study of cytomegalovirus exposure and HLA in healthy donors. Trimming removed 5 bases from V and 5 bases from J; junction bases left unmatched: 15. Germline V gene lookup returns CDR1 SGHAT and CDR2 FQNNGV. The CDR3 runs to 18 residues. The PCR contained 60 Vbeta and 13 Jbeta primers. Sequencing was performed with immunoSEQ multiplex PCR; in TCRdb, only in-frame clones are kept and a portion is missing. This table holds about 130,000 clones, around three quarters found once. The chain has TRBV11-2 and TRBJ1-3; TRBD1 agrees at 10 bases. This sequence was found in a woman aged 45-65 years in good health and CMV-seronegative. Sequencing used PBMCs. CDR3 in DNA: TGTGCCAGCAGCCCTGGAGACAGGGGGCTATCGGGTAGAAACACCATATATTTT. It codes for CASSPGDRGLSGRNTIYF. Using reference TRBV11-2 and TRBJ1-3 for the parts outside the CDR3, the full variable domain is EAGVAQSPRYKIIEKRQSVAFWCNPISGHATLYWYQQILGQGPKLLIQFQNNGVVDDSQLPKDRFSAERLKGVDSTLKIQPAKLEDSAVYLCASSPGDRGLSGRNTIYFGEGSWLTVV.